A selection of T cell receptor beta chains follows, all from one sample in a study of blood T cell repertoires in COVID-19. This table comes from immunoSEQ multiplex PCR, and its TCRdb copy is limited to in-frame clones, with some not included. Among some 150,000 clones, approximately 90% were seen once, and the ten largest hold 3% to 3.5%. The sample comprised peripheral blood. The source is a woman in her fifties or sixties with active COVID-19. Both conserved end residues are part of each CDR3. The D gene is left open where the match is weak. Only some rows state a clone size, as once, few, many or a class for expanded clones.

clone size: -
D gene: -
V gene: TRBV27
J gene: TRBJ2-7
CDR3 protein: CASSLRGTSTYEQYF
CDR3 DNA: TGTGCCAGCAGTTTGAGAGGCACATCTACCTACGAGCAGTACTTC

clone size: -
D gene: -
V gene: TRBV9
J gene: TRBJ2-2
CDR3 protein: CASSVEEPTENTGELFF
CDR3 DNA: TGTGCCAGCAGCGTAGAAGAGCCCACAGAGAACACCGGGGAGCTGTTTTTT

clone size: -
D gene: TRBD1
V gene: TRBV19
J gene: TRBJ1-5
CDR3 protein: CASKPSGTGGSSNQPQHF
CDR3 DNA: TGTGCCAGTAAGCCCTCCGGGACAGGGGGGTCTAGCAATCAGCCCCAGCATTTT

clone size: -
D gene: TRBD1
V gene: TRBV18
J gene: TRBJ1-1
CDR3 protein: CASSPGQAPTEAFF
CDR3 DNA: TGTGCCAGCTCACCGGGACAGGCGCCCACTGAAGCTTTCTTT

clone size: -
D gene: TRBD2
V gene: TRBV4-2
J gene: TRBJ2-3
CDR3 protein: CASSPWTSGSGTDTQYF
CDR3 DNA: TGTGCCAGCAGCCCTTGGACTAGCGGGAGTGGGACAGATACGCAGTATTTT

clone size: -
D gene: TRBD2
V gene: TRBV18
J gene: TRBJ2-3
CDR3 protein: CASSPTTLTGTTASTDTQYF
CDR3 DNA: TGTGCCAGCTCACCCACTACCCTCACCGGGACTACCGCTAGCACAGATACGCAGTATTTT

clone size: -
D gene: -
V gene: TRBV5-1
J gene: TRBJ2-1
CDR3 protein: CASSLYSGGGYNEQFF
CDR3 DNA: TGCGCCAGCAGCTTGTATTCGGGCGGAGGGTACAATGAGCAGTTCTTC

clone size: -
D gene: -
V gene: TRBV9
J gene: TRBJ2-1
CDR3 protein: CASSVGVYNEQFF
CDR3 DNA: TGTGCCAGCAGCGTAGGAGTATACAATGAGCAGTTCTTC

clone size: -
D gene: -
V gene: TRBV5-1
J gene: TRBJ2-1
CDR3 protein: CASSLGGASYNEQFF
CDR3 DNA: TGCGCCAGCAGCTTGGGTGGGGCATCCTACAATGAGCAGTTCTTC

clone size: -
D gene: -
V gene: TRBV4-1
J gene: TRBJ2-1
CDR3 protein: CASSPRVAVGNEQFF
CDR3 DNA: TGCGCCAGCAGCCCCAGGGTAGCTGTGGGCAATGAGCAGTTCTTC

clone size: -
D gene: -
V gene: TRBV7-9
J gene: TRBJ1-1
CDR3 protein: CASSWGGRKNTEAFF
CDR3 DNA: TGTGCCAGCAGCTGGGGGGGACGGAAGAACACTGAAGCTTTCTTT

clone size: few
D gene: -
V gene: TRBV28
J gene: TRBJ2-2
CDR3 protein: CASKFWGSGSTGELFF
CDR3 DNA: TGTGCCAGCAAGTTTTGGGGATCGGGGAGCACCGGGGAGCTGTTTTTT

clone size: -
D gene: -
V gene: TRBV5-6
J gene: TRBJ1-6
CDR3 protein: CASSSDQGARSPLHF
CDR3 DNA: TGTGCCAGCAGCTCTGATCAGGGCGCAAGATCACCCCTCCACTTT

clone size: -
D gene: -
V gene: TRBV28
J gene: TRBJ2-1
CDR3 protein: CASVSLVIRHNEQFF
CDR3 DNA: TGTGCCAGCGTGTCACTAGTAATTCGGCACAATGAGCAGTTCTTC

clone size: -
D gene: -
V gene: TRBV6-5
J gene: TRBJ2-2
CDR3 protein: CASRDRSNTGELFF
CDR3 DNA: TGTGCCAGCAGGGACAGATCGAACACCGGGGAGCTGTTTTTT

clone size: -
D gene: TRBD1
V gene: TRBV5-1
J gene: TRBJ2-7
CDR3 protein: CASSSGQGSYEQYF
CDR3 DNA: TGCGCCAGCAGCTCGGGACAGGGATCCTACGAGCAGTACTTC

clone size: -
D gene: -
V gene: TRBV27
J gene: TRBJ2-6
CDR3 protein: CASSSFSGANVLTF
CDR3 DNA: TGTGCCAGCAGTTCTTTTTCTGGGGCCAACGTCCTGACTTTC

clone size: -
D gene: -
V gene: TRBV19
J gene: TRBJ2-7
CDR3 protein: CASRNAGSHEQYF
CDR3 DNA: TGTGCCAGTAGAAACGCGGGTTCCCACGAGCAGTACTTC

clone size: -
D gene: TRBD2
V gene: TRBV30
J gene: TRBJ2-3
CDR3 protein: CAWSVRGGGADTQYF
CDR3 DNA: TGTGCCTGGAGTGTACGAGGTGGGGGGGCAGATACGCAGTATTTT

clone size: -
D gene: TRBD2
V gene: TRBV6-5
J gene: TRBJ2-7
CDR3 protein: CASSYGTSGTDEQYF
CDR3 DNA: TGTGCCAGCAGTTACGGTACTAGCGGGACCGACGAGCAGTACTTC

clone size: -
D gene: TRBD1
V gene: TRBV7-3
J gene: TRBJ2-1
CDR3 protein: CASSFDRGNEQFF
CDR3 DNA: TGTGCCAGCAGCTTCGACAGGGGCAATGAGCAGTTCTTC

clone size: -
D gene: -
V gene: TRBV7-8
J gene: TRBJ2-7
CDR3 protein: CASSLGTGSYEQYF
CDR3 DNA: TGTGCCAGCAGCTTAGGAACAGGGTCCTACGAGCAGTACTTC

clone size: -
D gene: TRBD2
V gene: TRBV29-1
J gene: TRBJ2-7
CDR3 protein: CSVVSAGGAYEQYF
CDR3 DNA: TGCAGCGTTGTGTCAGCGGGAGGGGCCTACGAGCAGTACTTC

clone size: -
D gene: -
V gene: TRBV15
J gene: TRBJ2-5
CDR3 protein: CATSRVGTIQETQYF
CDR3 DNA: TGTGCCACCAGCAGAGTTGGTACAATACAAGAGACCCAGTACTTC

clone size: -
D gene: TRBD2
V gene: TRBV18
J gene: TRBJ2-7
CDR3 protein: CASSRGLASSYEQYF
CDR3 DNA: TGTGCCAGCTCACGGGGACTAGCGAGCTCCTACGAGCAGTACTTC

clone size: -
D gene: -
V gene: TRBV6-4
J gene: TRBJ1-1
CDR3 protein: CASSPTHSNTEAFF
CDR3 DNA: TGTGCCAGCAGCCCGACACATTCGAACACTGAAGCTTTCTTT

clone size: -
D gene: -
V gene: TRBV7-2
J gene: TRBJ1-5
CDR3 protein: CASSSRQGNQPQHF
CDR3 DNA: TGTGCCAGCAGCTCAAGGCAGGGGAATCAGCCCCAGCATTTT

clone size: -
D gene: TRBD2
V gene: TRBV15
J gene: TRBJ2-1
CDR3 protein: CATSRSLAGGSYNEQFF
CDR3 DNA: TGTGCCACCAGCAGATCCCTAGCGGGAGGCTCCTACAATGAGCAGTTCTTC

clone size: -
D gene: -
V gene: TRBV4-3
J gene: TRBJ1-1
CDR3 protein: CASSQDLNTEAFF
CDR3 DNA: TGCGCCAGCAGCCAAGACTTGAACACTGAAGCTTTCTTT

clone size: few
D gene: -
V gene: TRBV28
J gene: TRBJ2-7
CDR3 protein: CASSSEEGYEQWYF
CDR3 DNA: TGTGCCAGCAGTTCCGAGGAGGGCTACGAGCAGTGGTACTTC

clone size: -
D gene: -
V gene: TRBV9
J gene: TRBJ2-6
CDR3 protein: CASSVSGGLLGANVLTF
CDR3 DNA: TGTGCCAGCAGCGTAAGTGGAGGGCTCCTGGGTGCCAACGTCCTGACTTTC

clone size: -
D gene: TRBD1
V gene: TRBV10-1
J gene: TRBJ1-5
CDR3 protein: CARIHSNRDRGRVRTQPQHF
CDR3 DNA: TGCGCCAGGATACACTCAAACCGGGACAGGGGGCGCGTAAGGACTCAGCCCCAGCATTTT

clone size: -
D gene: -
V gene: TRBV7-2
J gene: TRBJ1-3
CDR3 protein: CASSSRQTEYSGNTIYF
CDR3 DNA: TGTGCCAGCAGCTCAAGACAGACCGAATACTCTGGAAACACCATATATTTT

clone size: -
D gene: -
V gene: TRBV7-2
J gene: TRBJ1-1
CDR3 protein: CATNRGFNTEAFF
CDR3 DNA: TGTGCCACCAATCGGGGGTTCAACACTGAAGCTTTCTTT

clone size: -
D gene: TRBD2
V gene: TRBV4-2
J gene: TRBJ2-5
CDR3 protein: CASSQARTGTSGRDQETQYF
CDR3 DNA: TGTGCCAGCAGCCAAGCTCGCACCGGGACTAGCGGGAGGGACCAAGAGACCCAGTACTTC

clone size: -
D gene: -
V gene: TRBV4-2
J gene: TRBJ1-1
CDR3 protein: CASSQVQKGSGSNTEAFF
CDR3 DNA: TGTGCCAGCAGCCAAGTTCAGAAAGGCTCAGGATCCAACACTGAAGCTTTCTTT

clone size: -
D gene: -
V gene: TRBV30
J gene: TRBJ1-5
CDR3 protein: CAWSVQVNQPQHF
CDR3 DNA: TGTGCCTGGAGTGTACAGGTCAATCAGCCCCAGCATTTT

clone size: -
D gene: -
V gene: TRBV4-2
J gene: TRBJ2-4
CDR3 protein: CASSQDAGTPKNIQYF
CDR3 DNA: TGTGCCAGCAGCCAAGACGCGGGAACCCCCAAAAACATTCAGTACTTC

clone size: -
D gene: -
V gene: TRBV5-4
J gene: TRBJ1-1
CDR3 protein: CASSLGGGMNTEAFF
CDR3 DNA: TGTGCCAGCAGCTTGGGGGGGGGAATGAACACTGAAGCTTTCTTT

clone size: -
D gene: -
V gene: TRBV19
J gene: TRBJ2-7
CDR3 protein: CASSLRDSPLEQYF
CDR3 DNA: TGTGCCAGTTCTCTCCGGGACTCCCCTCTCGAGCAGTACTTC

clone size: few
D gene: -
V gene: TRBV2
J gene: TRBJ2-7
CDR3 protein: CASKQVITGSYEQYF
CDR3 DNA: TGTGCCAGCAAACAAGTAATTACAGGGAGCTACGAGCAGTACTTC

clone size: -
D gene: -
V gene: TRBV9
J gene: TRBJ1-3
CDR3 protein: CASSIAPGQTSGNTIYF
CDR3 DNA: TGTGCCAGCAGCATTGCCCCCGGACAGACCTCTGGAAACACCATATATTTT

clone size: -
D gene: -
V gene: TRBV19
J gene: TRBJ1-6
CDR3 protein: CASSTPQAGSSPLHF
CDR3 DNA: TGTGCCAGTAGTACCCCGCAGGCCGGTAGTTCACCCCTCCACTTT

clone size: few
D gene: TRBD2
V gene: TRBV3-1/TRBV3-2
J gene: TRBJ2-1
CDR3 protein: CASSHRRTSFPPGQFF
CDR3 DNA: TGTGCCAGCAGCCACAGAAGGACTAGCTTCCCTCCTGGGCAGTTCTTC

clone size: -
D gene: -
V gene: TRBV7-3
J gene: TRBJ2-1
CDR3 protein: CASSHSEAAGEKKQFF
CDR3 DNA: TGTGCCAGCAGCCATTCGGAGGCCGCGGGTGAAAAAAAGCAGTTCTTC

clone size: -
D gene: -
V gene: TRBV7-2
J gene: TRBJ2-1
CDR3 protein: CASSLPGGYNEQFF
CDR3 DNA: TGTGCCAGCAGCTTACCCGGGGGCTACAATGAGCAGTTCTTC

clone size: -
D gene: -
V gene: TRBV27
J gene: TRBJ2-7
CDR3 protein: CASTAPSSSYEQYF
CDR3 DNA: TGTGCCAGCACCGCCCCTTCGAGCTCCTACGAGCAGTACTTC

clone size: few
D gene: TRBD1
V gene: TRBV28
J gene: TRBJ1-5
CDR3 protein: CASSQGTGLSQPQHF
CDR3 DNA: TGTGCCAGCAGTCAAGGGACAGGGCTAAGTCAGCCCCAGCATTTT

clone size: -
D gene: -
V gene: TRBV2
J gene: TRBJ2-7
CDR3 protein: CASSATGLGEQYF
CDR3 DNA: TGTGCCAGCAGTGCCACAGGGCTAGGCGAGCAGTACTTC

clone size: few
D gene: TRBD2
V gene: TRBV9
J gene: TRBJ2-7
CDR3 protein: CASSVDTSGAREQYF
CDR3 DNA: TGTGCCAGCAGCGTAGACACTAGCGGGGCGAGGGAGCAGTACTTC

clone size: -
D gene: -
V gene: TRBV10-3
J gene: TRBJ2-3
CDR3 protein: CAISADETDTQYF
CDR3 DNA: TGTGCCATCAGCGCGGATGAGACAGATACGCAGTATTTT

clone size: -
D gene: TRBD1
V gene: TRBV12-3/TRBV12-4
J gene: TRBJ2-4
CDR3 protein: CASSLTGWDIQYF
CDR3 DNA: TGTGCCAGCAGCTTGACAGGGTGGGACATTCAGTACTTC